This T cell receptor (beta chain) came from a study of OX40 agonist ivuxolimab in advanced cancers. Blood got drawn at baseline, again on cycle 4 day 1, and then on cycle 7 day 1. The J segment lost 10 bases and the V segment lost 5 bases, leaving 11 bases of the junction unmatched. The CDR3 loop spans 15 amino acids. Per the germline V gene, CDR1 is MNHNY and CDR2 is SVGAGI (reference sequence). Here immunoSEQ multiplex PCR was the method, and the copy in TCRdb shows in-frame clones only, minus some. The sample records under 50,000 clones, roughly 88% being singletons. The source of this sequence is an adult with an advanced solid tumor such as melanoma, head and neck, liver or kidney cancer. The V and J genes are TRBV6-6 and TRBJ1-6, with TRBD1 matching over 7 bases. The sample here was CD4+ or CD8+ T cells sorted from blood, taken in a trial of the OX40 agonist ivuxolimab. Written as DNA, the CDR3 is TGTGCCAGCAGTCCCCGACAGGGAATAGGCTCACCCCTCCACTTT. This translates into CASSPRQGIGSPLHF.